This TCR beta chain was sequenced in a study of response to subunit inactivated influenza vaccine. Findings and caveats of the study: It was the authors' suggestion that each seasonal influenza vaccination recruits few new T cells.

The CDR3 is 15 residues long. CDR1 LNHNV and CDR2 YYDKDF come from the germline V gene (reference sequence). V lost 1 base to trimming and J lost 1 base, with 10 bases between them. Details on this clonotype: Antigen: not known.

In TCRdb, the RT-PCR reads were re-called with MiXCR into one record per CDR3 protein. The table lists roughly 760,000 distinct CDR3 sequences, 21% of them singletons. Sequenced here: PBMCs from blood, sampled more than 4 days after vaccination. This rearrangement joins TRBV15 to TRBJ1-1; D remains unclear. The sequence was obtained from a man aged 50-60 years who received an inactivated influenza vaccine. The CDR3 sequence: CATSRGWAGNTEAFF. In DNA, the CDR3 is TGTGCCACCAGCAGAGGTTGGGCAGGGAACACTGAAGCTTTCTTT.